The rows below give T cell receptor beta chains drawn from one sample of a study of blood T cells in healthy people across ages. TCRdb passed the 5' RACE reads through MiXCR, listing each CDR3 protein once. The table lists hundreds of thousands of distinct CDR3 sequences, 29% of them singletons, with 15% to 20% in the top ten. Specimen: blood. These TCRs come from a woman at least 80 years old in good health. CDR3s include the opening cysteine and the closing phenylalanine or tryptophan. The D gene is left open where the match is weak. Size is omitted from some rows. Given values are once, few, many or a class for expanded clones.

j_gene	v_gene	abundance	d_gene	CDR3aa
TRBJ2-3	TRBV27	many	-	CASSYRYTDTQYF
TRBJ1-2	TRBV20-1	-	-	CSARDGTDGYTF
TRBJ1-1	TRBV12-3/TRBV12-4	many	-	CASSTLGTRAEAFF
TRBJ2-1	TRBV4-1	-	-	CASSQDNPYNEQFF
TRBJ2-1	TRBV19	-	-	CASSIVGVYNEQFF
TRBJ1-2	TRBV20-1	few	-	CSARVNLGGAHGYTF
TRBJ2-2	TRBV7-9	-	-	CASTGLRHGELFF
TRBJ2-2	TRBV28	-	-	CASSLWSGELFF
TRBJ2-3	TRBV7-9	many	TRBD2	CASSTRLAETTDTQYF
TRBJ1-2	TRBV24-1	few	-	CATSDLSGPCNGYTF
TRBJ1-2	TRBV6-5	many	-	CASSYTGYGYTF
TRBJ2-3	TRBV12-3/TRBV12-4	once	-	CASMRADAQYF
TRBJ2-1	TRBV9	many	-	CASSPTEVAYNEQFF
TRBJ2-4	TRBV7-6	few	TRBD2	CASSPGVGGAGNIQYF
TRBJ2-7	TRBV7-2	many	-	CASSRVGGEQYF
TRBJ2-3	TRBV4-3	-	-	CASNLGRSSTDTQYF
TRBJ1-2	TRBV5-1	-	-	CASGYEARGSYGYTF
TRBJ2-2	TRBV6-2/TRBV6-3	many	-	CASSPGGLDTGELFF
TRBJ2-2	TRBV3-1	few	-	CASSQNRAGELFF
TRBJ1-4	TRBV28	-	-	CASSLDAKLFF
TRBJ1-3	TRBV12-3/TRBV12-4	-	-	CASSFAVPGRNTIYF
TRBJ2-1	TRBV28	-	TRBD2	CASSPSGGSYNVQFF
TRBJ2-1	TRBV20-1	many	TRBD2	CSPTTGTSWNNEQFF
TRBJ2-3	TRBV5-5	many	TRBD1	CASNGQGIVSTDTQYF
TRBJ2-7	TRBV6-6	-	-	CASSLDLTEQYF
TRBJ2-3	TRBV20-1	many	-	CSAPGRARETDTQYF
TRBJ2-1	TRBV7-9	many	TRBD2	CASRPSGGDNEQFF
TRBJ2-3	TRBV3-1	-	-	CASSQEVSRDTQYF
TRBJ1-2	TRBV2	-	-	CASSDPPGAEGYTF
TRBJ1-1	TRBV20-1	-	-	CSASPGTNTEAFF
TRBJ1-1	TRBV28	few	-	CASATSLGVQNTEAFF
TRBJ2-7	TRBV15	many	-	CATSRDRDDLYEQYF
TRBJ2-3	TRBV14	many	-	CASSHRVGTDTQYF